The 12 T cell receptor beta chains below come from one sample, sequenced in a study of patients and donors after allogeneic stem cell transplantation. From the RT-PCR reads, TCRdb called clonotypes with MiXCR, one entry per CDR3 protein. The data contain over 150,000 distinct CDR3 sequences, 25% to 35% of them seen just once; the ten biggest clones take up around 3%. The material sequenced was blood, either unsorted or a sorted T cell fraction (not recorded which). These receptors were obtained from a human donor who was either an allogeneic HSCT recipient or a stem cell or donor lymphocyte infusion donor (not recorded which). It is not recorded whose cells these are; they may come from a transplant donor.

This clonotype was picked up a small number of times. The rearrangement uses TRBV20-1 and TRBJ2-1, with a tentative D call TRBD2 (6 bases). V was cut by 3 bases and J by 8 bases, with 17 bases left in between. The length of the CDR3 is 14 residues. Per the germline V gene, CDR1 is DFQATT and CDR2 is SNEGSKA (reference sequence). Here the CDR3 DNA reads TGCAGTGCTAGGGGCGGGGACTTCCCCCATGAGCAGTTCTTC. It is translated as CSARGGDFPHEQFF.

The V and J genes are TRBV5-1 and TRBJ1-2, with TRBD1 matching over 9 bases. CDR1 and CDR2 from the germline V gene are SGHRS and YFSETQ. Germline trimming cut 2 bases from V and 6 bases from J; bases unmatched to any gene: 2. The CDR3 length is 13 residues. CDR3 coding DNA: TGCGCCAGCAGCTTAACAGGGGGCAATGGCTACACCTTC. This encodes CASSLTGGNGYTF.

The V and J genes are TRBV7-8 and TRBJ2-3; 14 bases agree with TRBD2. This CDR3 spans 22 amino acids. CDR1 and CDR2 (germline): SGHVS, FQNEAQ. The J segment lost 2 bases and the V segment lost 5 bases, leaving 21 bases of the junction unmatched. The CDR3 DNA reads TGTGCCAGCAGCCTCAAAGGGACTAGCGGGAGCTCTCAGGGGTTTTACACAGATACGCAGTATTTT. Translated, it gives CASSLKGTSGSSQGFYTDTQYF. The full variable domain, in which reference TRBV7-8 and TRBJ2-3 provide the parts outside the CDR3, is GAGVSQSPRYKVAKRGQDVALRCDPISGHVSLFWYQQALGQGPEFLTYFQNEAQLDKSGLPSDRFFAERPEGSVSTLKIQRTQQEDSAVYLCASSLKGTSGSSQGFYTDTQYFGPGTRLTVL.

The genes are TRBV13 and TRBJ2-7; a possible D gene is TRBD1 (6 bases). The CDR3 contains 15 residues. Germline CDR1 is PRHDT and CDR2 is FYEKMQ (reference sequence). Trimming pared 5 bases from V and 6 bases from J, leaving 20 bases between. The CDR3 region has the DNA TGTGCCAGCAGCCTACGGGACAAAAGGGGTGGCGAGCAGTACTTC. It is translated as CASSLRDKRGGEQYF.

This clonotype was seen a few times. Sequence at one end of the junction differs from germline and may be a read error. The chain has TRBV6-2 or TRBV6-3 and TRBJ1-2; the match to TRBD1 covers 7 bases. The germline V gene has CDR1 MNHEY and CDR2 SVGEGT. This CDR3 region has 10 residues. This CDR3 is CASSQGQPVF. The CDR3 coding sequence is TGTGCCAGCAGCCAGGGACAGCCCGTCTTC.

This clonotype was counted between two and nine times. The chain has TRBV30 and TRBJ1-1; 11 positions match TRBD1. J was trimmed by 4 bases and V by 8 bases; bases with no gene match: 12. Germline V gene lookup returns CDR1 GTSNPN and CDR2 SVGIG (reference sequence). This CDR3 is 15 amino acids long. The CDR3 DNA reads TGTGCCAGGTCCGGGACAGGGGGACTGGCCACTGAAGCTTTCTTT. Translated, it gives CARSGTGGLATEAFF.

V and J are TRBV20-1 and TRBJ2-7; TRBD2 agrees at 10 bases. Looked up from germline, CDR1 is DFQATT and CDR2 is SNEGSKA (reference sequence). V was clipped by 3 bases and J by 6 bases; unmatched bases: 14. This CDR3 is 16 amino acids long. For the CDR3, the DNA is TGCAGTGCTAGCGCCAGCGGGAGGGCCCGTTACTTCGAGCAGTACTTC. Protein: CSASASGRARYFEQYF.

This chain links TRBV27 with TRBJ1-5; the D gene is possibly TRBD1 (6 bases). V lost 3 bases, J lost 7 bases, and 10 bases lay in between. The CDR3 totals 13 residues. Per the germline V gene, CDR1 is MNHEY and CDR2 is SMNVEV (reference sequence). CDR3 protein: CASSLRGRQPQHF. The CDR3 DNA reads as TGTGCCAGCAGTTTGAGGGGGAGGCAGCCCCAGCATTTT.

The table lists this clonotype with a count of one. The rearrangement uses TRBV4-3 and TRBJ2-3; 14 bases fit TRBD2. Trimming cost V 3 bases and J 0 bases; bases outside gene matches: 8. Germline lookup yields CDR1 LGHNA and CDR2 YSLEER. The length of the CDR3 is 19 residues. CDR3 nucleotides: TGCGCCAGCAGCCAGAGACTAGCGGGAGGGTATTCTAGCACAGATACGCAGTATTTT. Protein: CASSQRLAGGYSSTDTQYF.

The genes are TRBV2 and TRBJ1-2, with D uncertain. Trimming cost V 3 bases and J 4 bases, with 6 bases left between them. The CDR3 sequence is 12 residues long. CDR1 and CDR2 from the germline V gene are SNHLY and FYNNEI. The CDR3 nucleotides are TGTGCCAGCAGTGACCAGGCCTATGGCTACACCTTC. Translation gives CASSDQAYGYTF.

This clonotype was detected only a few times. CDR3 residues: CSARGTPGRADTGELFF. For the CDR3, the DNA is TGCAGTGCTAGAGGAACCCCCGGGAGAGCGGACACCGGGGAGCTGTTTTTT. The chain links TRBV20-1 to TRBJ2-2; tentatively, D is TRBD2 (6 bases). Trimming cost V 1 base and J 3 bases, with 18 bases left between them. CDR1 is DFQATT and CDR2 is SNEGSKA in the germline V gene (reference sequence). The CDR3 totals 17 residues.

This chain links TRBV27 with TRBJ2-5; 9 nucleotides agree with TRBD1. This CDR3 comprises 20 residues. J gave up 0 bases and V 8 bases, and 22 bases lay outside the gene matches. Germline V lookup: CDR1 MNHEY, CDR2 SMNVEV (reference sequence). The CDR3 protein is CASGTLWTGAGVGYQETQYF. The CDR3 DNA is TGTGCCAGCGGCACCCTTTGGACAGGGGCTGGTGTAGGGTACCAAGAGACCCAGTACTTC.